This T cell receptor (beta chain) is drawn from a study of cytomegalovirus exposure and HLA in healthy donors. Study observations and caveats: A later examination showed that TCR association rates differed by HLA locus, with DRB1 most and HLA-C fewest. Likely technical artifact: a cluster of highly shared sequence variants.

The PCR ran on 60 Vbeta and 13 Jbeta primers. The data were produced by immunoSEQ multiplex PCR, yet TCRdb's version contains in-frame clones alone and is incomplete. The sample consists of about 100,000 clones, roughly 78% of them appearing once. Comment on this clone: Antigen specificity is unknown.

This CDR3 spans 14 amino acids. After removal of 5 bases from V and 7 bases from J, the junction contained 6 bases not matched to a gene. Per the germline V gene, CDR1 is MNHEY and CDR2 is SVGAGI. The chain combines TRBV6-5 with TRBJ2-1; TRBD1 agrees at 9 bases. The clonotype was recovered from a woman aged 55-70 years in good health and CMV-seronegative. The sample was PBMCs. CDR3 coding DNA: TGTGCCAGCAGTACCTCCGGGACAGGGAATGAGCAGTTCTTC. Translating it yields CASSTSGTGNEQFF.